The present T cell receptor beta chain was sequenced within a study of cytomegalovirus exposure and HLA in healthy donors. Findings and limits, study-wide: The authors listed 164 TCR beta chains as cytomegalovirus-associated.

The PCR used 60 Vbeta and 13 Jbeta primers. The table came from immunoSEQ multiplex PCR; TCRdb's copy has only in-frame clones and leaves some out. The profile covers roughly 120,000 clones, with about four fifths appearing a single time and about 1.5% taken by the ten largest. V was cut by 0 bases and J by 2 bases, with 11 bases left in between. CDR1 and CDR2 from the germline V gene are SGHVS and FNYEAQ. The CDR3 totals 15 residues. About this clone: Its antigen is not identified.

This TCR was recovered from a woman in her late teens or twenties in good health and CMV-seronegative. Material for sequencing was PBMCs. The rearrangement links TRBV7-6 to TRBJ2-7, with D possibly matching TRBD2 (6 bases). CDR3 DNA sequence: TGTGCCAGCAGCTTAGCGGGGGACTCCCCCTACGAGCAGTACTTC. Encoded protein: CASSLAGDSPYEQYF.